Each of the 25 T cell receptor beta chains below was sequenced from the same sample in a study of long-term antiretroviral therapy in people with HIV. Assay version v3.0 of immunoSEQ was used, and it was run at survey level. TCRdb keeps only in-frame clones here, not all; method: immunoSEQ multiplex PCR. The table lists approximately 21,000 clones, 88% of them singletons. The sample was unsorted PBMCs, taken 2.3 years after starting antiretroviral therapy. These receptors originate from a man between 60 and 70 years old with HIV.

Only a few counts were recorded for this clone. The V and J genes are TRBV5-1 and TRBJ2-2; D uncertain. Trimming took 3 bases from V and 12 from J, leaving 15 bases between them. This CDR3 is 13 amino acids long. CDR1 is SGHRS, CDR2 YFSETQ, per germline. CDR3 in amino acids: CASSSPGQPQLFF. The CDR3 DNA is TGCGCCAGCAGCTCACCGGGCCAGCCCCAGCTGTTTTTT.

The genes are TRBV6-5 and TRBJ2-4; D unresolved. This CDR3 has 16 amino acids. Trimming removed 2 bases at V and 0 bases at J, with 11 bases between. Germline loops: CDR1 MNHEY, CDR2 SVGAGI. DNA for the CDR3: TGTGCCAGCAGTTACGACCGATGGGGAGCCAAAAACATTCAGTACTTC. This encodes CASSYDRWGAKNIQYF.

The chain recombines TRBV5-1 with TRBJ1-3, with D tentatively TRBD1 (6 bases). V was trimmed by 5 bases and J by 0 bases, leaving 15 bases between them. From germline, CDR1 is SGHRS and CDR2 YFSETQ. The length of the CDR3 is 16 residues. As DNA, the CDR3 is TGCGCCAGCAGTTCTAAACAGGGTTACTCTGGAAACACCATATATTTT. Translating it yields CASSSKQGYSGNTIYF.

The CDR3 nucleotides read TGTGCCAGCAAGCCGGGACAGCTCACCGGGGAGCTGTTTTTT. Its protein product is CASKPGQLTGELFF. The genes are TRBV7-9 and TRBJ2-2; 7 nucleotides match TRBD1. There are 14 residues in the CDR3. Germline loops: CDR1 SEHNR, CDR2 FQNEAQ (reference sequence). The trim removed 7 bases at V and 4 bases at J, leaving 6 bases unmatched.

The chain has TRBV5-4 and TRBJ2-1; D is unresolved. This CDR3 is built from 17 residues. The germline V and J ends were trimmed by 4 bases and 0 bases, with 17 bases remaining between them. Germline-derived CDR1 and CDR2 are SGHNT and YYREEE (reference sequence). CDR3 in amino acids: CASSPHGGSSSYNEQFF. CDR3 nucleotides: TGTGCCAGCAGCCCCCACGGCGGTTCTAGCTCCTACAATGAGCAGTTCTTC.

This chain uses TRBV7-3 with TRBJ1-2; D perhaps matches TRBD1 (6 bases). Looked up from germline, CDR1 is SGHTA and CDR2 is FQGTGA. V was trimmed by 5 bases and J by 1 base, leaving 14 bases between them. This CDR3 is 15 amino acids long. The CDR3 loop reads CASSPGDTDNYGYTF. As DNA, the CDR3 is TGTGCCAGCAGCCCGGGGGACACCGATAACTATGGCTACACCTTC.

The chain employs TRBV20-1 and TRBJ2-1, with unresolved D. Germline V lookup: CDR1 DFQATT, CDR2 SNEGSKA (reference sequence). V was shortened by 5 bases and J by 9 bases, with 11 bases between the two germline ends. CDR3 length: 11 amino acids. The CDR3 nucleotides are TGCAGTGCTTCCAGAGGTCGTGAGCAGTTCTTC. It yields the protein CSASRGREQFF.

This rearrangement joins TRBV7-9 to TRBJ2-3; D is undetermined. With 1 base removed from V and 2 bases from J, the gap between germline ends came to 16 bases. The CDR3 has 17 residues. CDR1 is SEHNR and CDR2 is FQNEAQ in the germline V gene (reference sequence). In nucleotides, the CDR3 is TGTGCCAGCAGCTTAGAAGTTGCGGCACTAACCACAGATACGCAGTATTTT. Protein sequence: CASSLEVAALTTDTQYF.

J is TRBJ2-5 and V is TRBV5-1; D remains unclear. The CDR3 extends over 13 amino acids. V was cut by 2 bases and J by 3 bases, with 8 bases left in between. CDR1 is SGHRS, CDR2 YFSETQ, per germline. CDR3 DNA: TGCGCCAGCAGCTTCGGGCTAGAAGAGACCCAGTACTTC. Translation: CASSFGLEETQYF.

A single count supports this clone. The gene calls are TRBV5-1 and TRBJ2-2; 9 bases map to TRBD2. There are 15 residues in the CDR3. CDR1 is SGHRS and CDR2 is YFSETQ in the germline V gene. The trim removed 3 bases at V and 2 bases at J, leaving 2 bases unmatched. This chain's CDR3 is CASSWGLANTGELFF. CDR3 bases: TGCGCCAGCAGCTGGGGACTAGCAAACACCGGGGAGCTGTTTTTT. Full variable domain (rest looked up from reference TRBV5-1 and TRBJ2-2): KAGVTQTPRYLIKTRGQQVTLSCSPISGHRSVSWYQQTPGQGLQFLFEYFSETQRNKGNFPGRFSGRQFSNSRSEMNVSTLELGDSALYLCASSWGLANTGELFFGEGSRLTVL.

The J gene is TRBJ2-7, the V gene TRBV4-1; D is possibly TRBD1 (6 bases). Looked up from germline, CDR1 is MGHRA and CDR2 is YSYEKL. Trimming took off 3 bases at V and 4 bases at J, with 7 bases between the two ends. The CDR3 runs 12 residues. CDR3 in DNA: TGCGCCAGCAGCCATACAGGGTACGAGCAGTACTTC. As protein: CASSHTGYEQYF.

This clone occurred a few times. This chain links TRBV19 with TRBJ2-3; a possible D gene is TRBD1 (7 bases). V was shortened by 6 bases and J by 6 bases, with 19 bases between the two germline ends. CDR1 is LNHDA and CDR2 is SQIVND in the germline V gene (reference sequence). The CDR3 is 15 residues long. CDR3 in amino acids: CASRGGQLRLDTQYF. For the CDR3, the DNA is TGTGCCAGTAGGGGGGGACAGCTCCGTTTGGATACGCAGTATTTT.

The V gene is TRBV6-1, the J gene TRBJ1-2, with TRBD1 identical over 7 bases. This CDR3 region has 14 residues. In germline, CDR1 is MNHNS, CDR2 SASEGT. V lost 5 bases and J lost 5; bases outside the gene matches: 8. DNA for the CDR3: TGTGCCAGCAGTCTCCGGGACAGTCGATATGGCTACACCTTC. Translating it yields CASSLRDSRYGYTF.

This clone was detected once. The chain joins TRBV5-1 to TRBJ2-7; 12 bases are shared with TRBD2. This CDR3 has 16 amino acids. CDR1 SGHRS and CDR2 YFSETQ come from the germline V gene. V shed 2 bases, J shed 5 bases, and the junction held 8 bases outside the gene matches. The CDR3 coding sequence is TGCGCCAGCAGCTTTCTAGCGGGAGGGCCTACCCACGAGCAGTACTTC. Amino acids: CASSFLAGGPTHEQYF.

V gene TRBV5-1 combines with J gene TRBJ2-7; D is uncertain. The CDR3 sequence is 13 residues long. The V and J ends lost 0 bases and 2 bases respectively, with 6 bases between them. The V gene's germline CDR1 is SGHRS and CDR2 YFSETQ. The CDR3 nucleotides read TGCGCCAGCAGCTTGGACGGGCCCTACGAGCAGTACTTC. Amino acid sequence: CASSLDGPYEQYF. Full variable domain (remainder filled in from reference TRBV5-1 and TRBJ2-7): KAGVTQTPRYLIKTRGQQVTLSCSPISGHRSVSWYQQTPGQGLQFLFEYFSETQRNKGNFPGRFSGRQFSNSRSEMNVSTLELGDSALYLCASSLDGPYEQYFGPGTRLTVT.

V and J are TRBV19 and TRBJ2-6; D remains ambiguous. The V gene's germline CDR1 is LNHDA and CDR2 SQIVND (reference sequence). The CDR3 covers 16 residues. Trimming cost V 3 bases and J 0 bases, with 9 bases left between them. The CDR3 DNA reads as TGTGCCAGTAGTATCGCAGGACCCTCTGGGGCCAACGTCCTGACTTTC. Protein product: CASSIAGPSGANVLTF.

The chain carries TRBV12-5 and TRBJ2-5; TRBD2 matches at 9 bases. CDR1 is LGHNT, CDR2 FRNRAP, per germline. This CDR3 contains 18 residues. Trimming cost V 1 base and J 5 bases; bases outside gene matches: 14. CDR3 nucleotides: TGTGCTAGTGGTTTGGACCCCTCGACAAACGCGGGGGGGGAGACCCAGTACTTC. The encoded protein is CASGLDPSTNAGGETQYF.

In this sample, this clone turned up a few times. The J gene is TRBJ2-3, the V gene TRBV11-2, with D maybe TRBD2 (5 bases). Trimming left V 5 bases short and J 2 bases short, with 11 bases between. CDR1 is SGHAT, CDR2 FQNNGV, per germline. This CDR3 contains 14 residues. CDR3 residues: CASSPLRDTDTQYF. As DNA, the CDR3 is TGTGCCAGCAGCCCTCTTCGGGACACAGATACGCAGTATTTT. The full variable domain, with the rest looked up from reference TRBV11-2 and TRBJ2-3, is EAGVAQSPRYKIIEKRQSVAFWCNPISGHATLYWYQQILGQGPKLLIQFQNNGVVDDSQLPKDRFSAERLKGVDSTLKIQPAKLEDSAVYLCASSPLRDTDTQYFGPGTRLTVL.

J is TRBJ2-1 and V is TRBV5-1, with D possibly TRBD2 on 5 matching bases. The CDR3 is 14 residues long. V gave up 2 bases and J gave up 6 bases, with 12 bases separating them. The germline gives CDR1 SGHRS, CDR2 YFSETQ. CDR3: CASSFVGESNEQFF. In DNA, the CDR3 is TGCGCCAGCAGCTTTGTGGGAGAGTCCAATGAGCAGTTCTTC.

The chain couples TRBV19 to TRBJ2-2, with TRBD1 matching 12 bases. Per germline, CDR1 LNHDA and CDR2 SQIVND (reference sequence). The length of the CDR3 is 15 residues. The V gene end was trimmed by 4 bases and the J gene end by 5 bases; junction bases not matched to a gene: 2. Here the CDR3 DNA reads TGTGCCAGTAGTAGGGACAGGGGGCGTACCGGGGAGCTGTTTTTT. Translation gives CASSRDRGRTGELFF.

The gene calls are TRBV10-3 and TRBJ1-5; TRBD1 matches 7 bases. Germline V gives CDR1 ENHRY, CDR2 SYGVKD. The CDR3 contains 15 residues. The V segment lost 7 bases and the J segment 0 bases; nucleotides outside the gene matches: 6. CDR3 amino acids: CAITGTVFSNQPQHF. The CDR3 DNA follows: TGTGCCATCACTGGGACAGTCTTTAGCAATCAGCCCCAGCATTTT.

On this clone itself: An end of the junction does not agree with germline; a read error may underlie this. The rearrangement joins TRBV30 to TRBJ1-6; TRBD1 might be the D (5 bases). CDR3 length equals 13 residues. CDR1 is GTSNPN and CDR2 is SVGIG in the germline V gene (reference sequence). The CDR3 region is CARSPGGNSPLHF. The CDR3 nucleotides are TGTGCCCGGAGTCCGGGGGGTAATTCACCCCTCCACTTT.

V is TRBV12-5 and J is TRBJ1-1, with D uncertain. The length of the CDR3 is 13 residues. From germline, CDR1 is LGHNT and CDR2 FRNRAP. V was clipped by 0 bases and J by 6 bases, with 8 bases between them. CDR3 protein: CASGLVPSAEAFF. CDR3 bases: TGTGCTAGTGGTTTGGTTCCCTCCGCTGAAGCTTTCTTT.

This chain links TRBV11-2 with TRBJ1-3; D gene unclear. The CDR3 contains 15 residues. Germline V gives CDR1 SGHAT, CDR2 FQNNGV. V was trimmed by 5 bases and J by 4 bases, leaving 15 bases between them. The CDR3 DNA follows: TGTGCCAGCAGCCCCGAAATGTATATCGGAAACACCATATATTTT. Translation gives CASSPEMYIGNTIYF.

The chain joins TRBV9 to TRBJ1-3; 9 bases map to TRBD1. CDR1 SGDLS and CDR2 YYNGEE come from the germline V gene. V lost 5 bases to trimming and J lost 4 bases; unmatched junction nucleotides: 10. The CDR3 runs 16 residues. The CDR3 reads CASSGTGGVTGNTIYF. The CDR3 DNA reads TGTGCCAGCAGTGGAACAGGGGGCGTAACGGGAAACACCATATATTTT.